These T cell receptor beta chains were read from a single sample in a study of shared clonotypes between healthy human individuals. Generated by immunoSEQ multiplex PCR, the TCRdb table keeps only in-frame clones and is missing some. The sample has 900,000 to 1,200,000 clones; more than 75% are singletons. Sequenced: memory CD4+ T cells from PBMCs. The receptor source for this set is a man younger than 30 in good health. Some clones in this sample may be carry-over from other donors' samples. The CDR3 runs from the conserved cysteine through the conserved F or W. Each record gives: D gene, J gene, V gene, CDR3 length, clone size, CDR3 DNA, CDR3 protein. D genes are given only for firm matches. A clone size is listed for some rows: how often the clone was seen (once, few, many), or a class if it is expanded.

>NA|TRBJ2-7|TRBV21-1|16|NA
TGTGCCAGCAGCTCCCGGGACAGGCTTCCCTCCTACGAGCAGTACTTC
CASSSRDRLPSYEQYF
>NA|TRBJ1-1|TRBV5-6|15|NA
TGTGCCAGCAGCTGGGGTTCAGGGAGGAACACTGAAGCTTTCTTT
CASSWGSGRNTEAFF
>NA|TRBJ1-1|TRBV28|16|NA
TGTGCCAGCAGTTCGCCCTGGTTAGGGTGGGGCACTGAAGCTTTCTTT
CASSSPWLGWGTEAFF
>TRBD2|TRBJ2-3|TRBV7-9|18|once
TGTGCCAGCAGCTTGGGTAGACTAGCGGGGACACGCACAGATACGCAGTATTTT
CASSLGRLAGTRTDTQYF
>NA|TRBJ1-1|TRBV6-1|13|few
TGTGCCAGCAGTTCGCAGTCGGGCACTGAAGCTTTCTTT
CASSSQSGTEAFF
>NA|TRBJ2-1|TRBV7-2|11|NA
TGTGCCAGCAGCTTAGGGGATGAGCAGTTCTTC
CASSLGDEQFF
>TRBD2|TRBJ2-5|TRBV18|17|NA
TGTGCCAGCTCACCTCCCGCTTTGCCTAGCGGCCAAGAGACCCAGTACTTC
CASSPPALPSGQETQYF
>TRBD1|TRBJ1-2|TRBV5-1|14|NA
TGCGCCAGCAGCCCGGGACAGGGTAACTATGGCTACACCTTC
CASSPGQGNYGYTF
>NA|TRBJ2-2|TRBV5-4|14|NA
TGTGCCAGCAGTCCACAGGGAAACACCGGGGAGCTGTTTTTT
CASSPQGNTGELFF
>NA|TRBJ2-2|TRBV10-2|13|NA
TGCGCCAGCAGCACCGGGCGCACCGGGGAGCTGTTTTTT
CASSTGRTGELFF
>NA|TRBJ1-1|TRBV9|14|NA
TGTGCCAGCAGCGTAGAGCTCACAGCCACTGAAGCTTTCTTT
CASSVELTATEAFF
>NA|TRBJ2-5|TRBV7-8|15|many
TGTGCCAGCAGCCCAACCAGGCTAGGAGAGAGGACCCAGTACTTC
CASSPTRLGERTQYF
>TRBD1|TRBJ1-4|TRBV7-9|14|NA
TGTGCCAGCAGTCACGACAGGGCTATCGGAAAACTGTTTTTT
CASSHDRAIGKLFF
>NA|TRBJ1-2|TRBV7-9|13|few
TGTGCCAGCAGCTTAGCCCCAGGGTGGGGCTACACCTTC
CASSLAPGWGYTF
>NA|TRBJ1-1|TRBV18|15|NA
TGTGCCAGCTCACCGAGGCAGGGTGAAGGGACTGAAGCTTTCTTT
CASSPRQGEGTEAFF
>TRBD2|TRBJ2-1|TRBV25-1|14|NA
TGTGCCAGCGGCCCTCTAGCGGGACCCGGTGAGCAGTTCTTC
CASGPLAGPGEQFF
>TRBD2|TRBJ2-7|TRBV28|15|NA
TGTGCCAGCACCTCGGGGGCGGGAGGGCCAGGGGAGCAGTACTTC
CASTSGAGGPGEQYF
>NA|TRBJ2-6|TRBV11-3|17|NA
TGTGCCAGCAGCTTAAGGACAGCACCCTCTGGGGCCAACGTCCTGACTTTC
CASSLRTAPSGANVLTF
>NA|TRBJ1-2|TRBV9|14|NA
TGTGCCAGCAGCGTAGATACTAACTATTATGGCTACACCTTC
CASSVDTNYYGYTF
>NA|TRBJ2-7|TRBV15|13|few
TGTGCCACCAGCAGAGGGACAAACTACGAGCAGTACTTC
CATSRGTNYEQYF
>NA|TRBJ2-7|TRBV5-1|14|NA
TGCGCCAGCAGCTTGGCCCCCAGCTCCTACGAGCAGTACTTC
CASSLAPSSYEQYF
>NA|TRBJ2-7|TRBV5-1|16|NA
TGCGCCAGCAGCTTGTTGCTTGGGACGGTTTCCTACGAGCAGTACTTC
CASSLLLGTVSYEQYF
>TRBD1|TRBJ2-1|TRBV4-3|15|NA
TGCGCCAGCAGCCACGACAGGGGAGGAGGTAATGAGCAGTTCTTC
CASSHDRGGGNEQFF
>NA|TRBJ1-1|TRBV6-1|16|few
TGTGCCAGCAGTGAAAGTCTGGGGGCGAGGAACACTGAAGCTTTCTTT
CASSESLGARNTEAFF
>TRBD2|TRBJ2-7|TRBV5-1|14|NA
TGCGCCAGCAGCTTAACTAGCGGTCCCTACGAGCAGTACTTC
CASSLTSGPYEQYF
>NA|TRBJ1-2|TRBV28|16|NA
TGTGCCAGCAGTAGCCCCGGTGGGGGATCCCCCTATGGCTACACCTTC
CASSSPGGGSPYGYTF
>TRBD1|TRBJ2-1|TRBV9|17|few
TGTGCCAGCAGCGTAGATCCGGGACAGGGGGCCTACAATGAGCAGTTCTTC
CASSVDPGQGAYNEQFF
>TRBD1|TRBJ1-2|TRBV28|15|NA
TGTGCCAGTAACTCAGGGGACAGGGTTGGCTATGGCTACACCTTC
CASNSGDRVGYGYTF
>NA|TRBJ2-2|TRBV7-9|18|NA
TGTGCCAGCAGCTTATTACGTTCTCGGCAGGGTTACACCGGGGAGCTGTTTTTT
CASSLLRSRQGYTGELFF
>NA|TRBJ1-4|TRBV28|15|NA
TGTGCCAGCAGTTTTGGACCCCCCGCTAATGAAAAACTGTTTTTT
CASSFGPPANEKLFF
>NA|TRBJ2-6|TRBV15|17|NA
TGTGCCACCAGCAGAGAACGGGGAACCTCTGGGGCCAACGTCCTGACTTTC
CATSRERGTSGANVLTF
>NA|TRBJ1-4|TRBV9|16|NA
TGTGCCAGCAGCCGGGCGGATAGGGCAACTAATGAAAAACTGTTTTTT
CASSRADRATNEKLFF
>NA|TRBJ2-2|TRBV19|13|few
TGTGCCAGTCAGGGAACGGGCCGGGAGGAGCTGTTTTTT
CASQGTGREELFF
>TRBD2|TRBJ2-7|TRBV27|16|NA
TGTGCCAGCAGTTTATCGTTCCTAGCGGGGGCCCTGGAGCAGTACTTC
CASSLSFLAGALEQYF
>NA|TRBJ1-5|TRBV5-1|15|NA
TGCGCCAGCAGCTTGTCGGGGGCTAATAATCAGCCCCAGCATTTT
CASSLSGANNQPQHF
>TRBD1|TRBJ1-5|TRBV19|13|NA
TGTGCCAGTAGTGCTAAAGGGGGCGGACCCCAGCATTTT
CASSAKGGGPQHF
>TRBD2|TRBJ2-1|TRBV10-1|18|few
TGCGCCAGCAGTGAGTCGACCAGGACTAGCGGGAAAAACAATGAGCAGTTCTTC
CASSESTRTSGKNNEQFF
>NA|TRBJ2-7|TRBV5-6|14|few
TGTGCCAGCAGCTTGGGCAGGGCCTCCTACGAGCAGTACTTC
CASSLGRASYEQYF
>NA|TRBJ2-3|TRBV6-5|13|NA
TGTGCCAGCAGTTACGAGGGACACACACCGCAGTATTTT
CASSYEGHTPQYF
>TRBD1|TRBJ1-1|TRBV28|14|NA
TGTGCCAGCAGACGCCGACAGGGTTACACTGAAGCTTTCTTT
CASRRRQGYTEAFF
>TRBD1|TRBJ1-5|TRBV6-5|14|NA
TGTGCCAGCAGTCCGACAGGGACCCATCAGCCCCAGCATTTT
CASSPTGTHQPQHF
>TRBD1|TRBJ1-2|TRBV9|16|NA
TGTGCCAGCAGCGTAGCTAATATGGGACAGGGGTATGGCTACACCTTC
CASSVANMGQGYGYTF
>TRBD1|TRBJ2-7|TRBV5-1|16|NA
TGCGCCAGCAGATTCCAGCCAGGGACAGGGGCCTACGAGCAGTACTTC
CASRFQPGTGAYEQYF
>TRBD2|TRBJ2-3|TRBV6-1|17|NA
TGTGCCAGCAGTGATATTGGGACTAGCCCAACATTGGATACGCAGTATTTT
CASSDIGTSPTLDTQYF
>TRBD2|TRBJ2-1|TRBV10-3|21|NA
TGTGCCATCAGTGATAAAGATGGGACTAGCGGGAGTACCAGCTCCTACAATGAGCAGTTCTTC
CAISDKDGTSGSTSSYNEQFF